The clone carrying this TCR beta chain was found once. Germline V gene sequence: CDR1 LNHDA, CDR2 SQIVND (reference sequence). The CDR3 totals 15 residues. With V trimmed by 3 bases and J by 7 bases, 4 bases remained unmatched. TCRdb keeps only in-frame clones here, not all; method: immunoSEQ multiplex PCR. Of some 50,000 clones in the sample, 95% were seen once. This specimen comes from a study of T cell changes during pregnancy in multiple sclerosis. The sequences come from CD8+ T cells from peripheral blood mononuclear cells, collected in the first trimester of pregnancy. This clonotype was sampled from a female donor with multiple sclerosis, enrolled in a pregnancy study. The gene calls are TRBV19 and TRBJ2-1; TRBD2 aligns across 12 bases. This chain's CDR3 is CASSMETSGSNEQFF. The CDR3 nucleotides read TGTGCCAGTAGTATGGAGACTAGCGGGAGTAATGAGCAGTTCTTC. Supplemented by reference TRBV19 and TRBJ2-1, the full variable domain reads DGGITQSPKYLFRKEGQNVTLSCEQNLNHDAMYWYRQDPGQGLRLIYYSQIVNDFQKGDIAEGYSVSREKKESFPLTVTSAQKNPTAFYLCASSMETSGSNEQFFGPGTRLTVL.